This T cell receptor (beta chain) was observed in a study of T-cell reconstitution after alpha-beta-depleted transplantation in children. Preparation of the TCRbeta library was carried out with unique molecular identifiers. TCRdb recomputed calls from the PCR reads with MiXCR, one row per CDR3 protein. There are approximately 190,000 distinct CDR3 sequences in the sample; roughly 6.3% occur only once, and roughly 4.8% lies in the top ten. The CDR3 length is 13 residues. V gave up 3 bases and J gave up 2 bases, with 7 bases separating them. Germline assignment: CDR1 MDHEN and CDR2 SYDVKM. The sample holds many counts of this clonotype.

Sequenced here: PBMCs, sampled before TCRalphabeta/CD19-depleted stem cell transplant. This chain connects TRBV28 to TRBJ2-5, with D hard to call. This TCR derives from a girl in the first two years of life with combined immunodeficiency, due to receive a stem cell transplant. This CDR3 reads CASSFSQQETQYF. The CDR3 region has the DNA TGTGCCAGCAGTTTCTCTCAGCAAGAGACCCAGTACTTC.